Listed below are T cell receptor beta chains from one sample, sequenced in a study of blood T cell repertoires in COVID-19. The protocol was immunoSEQ multiplex PCR, while the TCRdb copy is restricted to in-frame clones and leaves out a portion. This sample has more than 85,000 clones, with roughly 80% found just once. The specimen sequenced was peripheral blood. These receptors originate from a woman aged 70 to 79 with acute or convalescent COVID-19. Both conserved end residues are part of each CDR3. The D gene is left open where the match is weak. Not every row has a clone size; where given, it reads once, few, many or a size class.

D gene	V gene	clone size	CDR3 length	J gene	CDR3 protein	CDR3 DNA
-	TRBV10-3	-	14	TRBJ2-7	CAISEPQSSYEQYF	TGTGCCATCAGTGAGCCACAGAGCTCCTACGAGCAGTACTTC
-	TRBV5-4	-	14	TRBJ2-2	CASSLPGGAGELFF	TGTGCCAGCAGCTTGCCGGGGGGCGCCGGGGAGCTGTTTTTT
TRBD1	TRBV7-9	-	16	TRBJ2-3	CASSATGGAGTDTQYF	TGTGCCAGCAGCGCGACAGGGGGCGCGGGCACAGATACGCAGTATTTT
-	TRBV19	few	14	TRBJ1-3	CASSPGRSGNTIYF	TGTGCCAGTAGTCCAGGCCGCTCTGGAAACACCATATATTTT
TRBD2	TRBV5-4	-	14	TRBJ2-3	CASSLVSGSVAQYF	TGTGCCAGCAGCTTGGTTAGCGGGAGTGTCGCGCAGTATTTT
TRBD1	TRBV4-3	few	16	TRBJ2-7	CASSQDLGTGVGEQYF	TGCGCCAGCAGCCAAGACTTAGGGACAGGGGTCGGCGAGCAGTACTTC
-	TRBV18	-	13	TRBJ1-3	CASSAGAGNTIYF	TGTGCCAGCTCAGCGGGGGCTGGAAACACCATATATTTT
TRBD1	TRBV6-5	-	13	TRBJ1-1	CASSRQGNTEAFF	TGTGCCAGCAGTAGACAGGGGAACACTGAAGCTTTCTTT
-	TRBV19	-	14	TRBJ1-5	CASSTQGRDQPQHF	TGTGCCAGTAGTACACAGGGACGTGACCAGCCCCAGCATTTT
TRBD1	TRBV5-6	-	14	TRBJ1-1	CASSKTGIKTEAFF	TGTGCCAGCAGCAAGACAGGGATTAAAACTGAAGCTTTCTTT
TRBD1	TRBV9	-	16	TRBJ1-6	CASSESLTGVDSPLHF	TGTGCCAGCAGCGAGAGCCTCACAGGGGTGGATTCACCCCTCCACTTT
-	TRBV3-1/TRBV3-2	-	14	TRBJ2-3	CASSQGASTDTQYF	TGTGCCAGCAGCCAAGGGGCCAGCACAGATACGCAGTATTTT
-	TRBV6-2/TRBV6-3	-	14	TRBJ2-6	CASSPISGANVLTF	TGTGCCAGCAGTCCCATCTCTGGGGCCAACGTCCTGACTTTC
-	TRBV9	-	16	TRBJ1-3	CASSVALGGSGNTIYF	TGTGCCAGCAGCGTAGCTCTGGGGGGATCTGGAAACACCATATATTTT
TRBD1	TRBV5-1	-	13	TRBJ1-2	CASSRGQGNGYTF	TGCGCCAGCAGCCGGGGACAGGGAAATGGCTACACCTTC
-	TRBV5-1	few	15	TRBJ1-4	CASSMSGYTNEKLFF	TGCGCCAGCAGTATGTCAGGGTACACTAATGAAAAACTGTTTTTT
TRBD1	TRBV7-2	-	15	TRBJ1-2	CASSPGTGLSYGYTF	TGTGCCAGCAGCCCCGGGACAGGCTTAAGCTATGGCTACACCTTC
TRBD1	TRBV18	-	17	TRBJ2-7	CASSPPPQGAISYEQYF	TGTGCCAGCTCACCACCGCCCCAGGGGGCCATCTCCTACGAGCAGTACTTC
-	TRBV6-5	-	14	TRBJ1-5	CASSKLGGDQPQHF	TGTGCCAGCAGTAAACTCGGGGGGGATCAGCCCCAGCATTTT
-	TRBV12-3/TRBV12-4	-	13	TRBJ2-1	CASSTTDNNEQFF	TGTGCCAGCAGCACGACTGATAACAATGAGCAGTTCTTC
TRBD1	TRBV28	-	14	TRBJ1-2	CASSLGGQPGGYTF	TGTGCCAGCAGTTTAGGGGGACAGCCGGGGGGCTACACCTTC
TRBD1	TRBV4-1	-	14	TRBJ2-7	CASSARDRVDEQYF	TGCGCCAGCAGCGCCCGGGACAGGGTCGACGAGCAGTACTTC
-	TRBV6-2/TRBV6-3	-	16	TRBJ1-5	CASSYPGTPSNQPQHF	TGTGCCAGCAGTTACCCCGGGACACCTAGCAATCAGCCCCAGCATTTT
TRBD2	TRBV7-2	-	18	TRBJ2-7	CASSSLASGRLGFYEQYF	TGTGCCAGCAGCTCCTTAGCTAGCGGGAGGCTCGGTTTCTACGAGCAGTACTTC
-	TRBV3-1/TRBV3-2	once	13	TRBJ2-5	CASSQVAAETQYF	TGTGCCAGCAGCCAAGTAGCGGCCGAGACCCAGTACTTC
TRBD2	TRBV5-1	-	16	TRBJ2-7	CASSTQLAGVGNEQYF	TGCGCCAGCAGCACACAACTAGCGGGAGTAGGAAACGAGCAGTACTTC
-	TRBV23-1	once	15	TRBJ2-1	CASSQAPQGRNEQFF	TGCGCCAGCTCTCAAGCCCCCCAGGGTAGGAATGAGCAGTTCTTC
-	TRBV30	-	16	TRBJ2-1	CAWSENTGSYRNEQFF	TGTGCCTGGAGTGAGAATACAGGGTCCTACAGGAATGAGCAGTTCTTC
-	TRBV4-1	-	15	TRBJ2-7	CASSQSGHRTYEQYF	TGCGCCAGCAGCCAGTCCGGACACCGTACCTACGAGCAGTACTTC
-	TRBV5-1	-	16	TRBJ2-2	CASSLIWQTNTGELFF	TGCGCCAGCAGCTTGATTTGGCAAACGAACACCGGGGAGCTGTTTTTT
-	TRBV7-2	-	15	TRBJ2-1	CASSLALSSYNEQFF	TGTGCCAGCAGCTTAGCGCTCAGCTCCTACAATGAGCAGTTCTTC
-	TRBV23-1	-	15	TRBJ1-1	CASRSRGRENTEAFF	TGCGCCAGCAGATCCCGCGGGAGAGAAAACACTGAAGCTTTCTTT
TRBD2	TRBV2	-	16	TRBJ2-3	CASSEGRGADTDTQYF	TGTGCCAGCAGTGAAGGGCGGGGGGCTGACACAGATACGCAGTATTTT
TRBD1	TRBV4-3	once	15	TRBJ2-7	CASSQQRDRGYEQYF	TGCGCCAGCAGCCAACAACGGGACAGGGGCTACGAGCAGTACTTC
-	TRBV10-1	few	14	TRBJ2-2	CASSPTVSTGELFF	TGCGCCAGCAGTCCGACAGTATCCACCGGGGAGCTGTTTTTT
-	TRBV7-2	-	14	TRBJ2-2	CASSFGDHTGELFF	TGTGCCAGCAGCTTCGGGGATCACACCGGGGAGCTGTTTTTT
TRBD1	TRBV5-1	-	15	TRBJ2-5	CASSANRGPLETQYF	TGCGCCAGCAGCGCAAACAGGGGGCCCCTGGAGACCCAGTACTTC
-	TRBV6-5	-	13	TRBJ1-3	CASSRGLGNTIYF	TGTGCCAGCAGTAGGGGACTAGGAAACACCATATATTTT
-	TRBV3-1/TRBV3-2	-	16	TRBJ1-2	CASSQDGGAGLNGYTF	TGTGCCAGCAGCCAAGATGGGGGGGCGGGTTTAAATGGCTACACCTTC
-	TRBV11-1	-	15	TRBJ1-3	CASSPGQISGNTIYF	TGTGCCAGCAGCCCGGGACAAATCTCTGGAAACACCATATATTTT
-	TRBV3-1/TRBV3-2	-	17	TRBJ1-1	CASSQGVSRQTHTEAFF	TGTGCCAGCAGCCAAGGTGTCTCGCGGCAGACCCACACTGAAGCTTTCTTT
-	TRBV27	once	12	TRBJ2-1	CASSFSYNEQFF	TGTGCCAGCAGTTTTAGCTACAATGAGCAGTTCTTC